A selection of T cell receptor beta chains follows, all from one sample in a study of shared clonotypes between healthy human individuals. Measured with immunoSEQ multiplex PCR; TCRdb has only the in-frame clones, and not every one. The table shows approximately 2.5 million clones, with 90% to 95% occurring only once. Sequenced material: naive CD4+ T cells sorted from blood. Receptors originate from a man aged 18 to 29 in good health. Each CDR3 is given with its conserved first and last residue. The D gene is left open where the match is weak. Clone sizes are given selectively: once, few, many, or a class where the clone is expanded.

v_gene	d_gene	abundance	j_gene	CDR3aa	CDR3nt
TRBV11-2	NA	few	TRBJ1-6	CASSLDGPLHF	TGTGCCAGCAGCTTAGATGGACCCCTCCACTTT
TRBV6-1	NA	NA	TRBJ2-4	CASMTLGLAKNIQYF	TGTGCCAGCATGACATTGGGTCTAGCCAAAAACATTCAGTACTTC
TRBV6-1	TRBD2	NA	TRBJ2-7	CASSEKRLAGDQYEQYF	TGTGCCAGCAGTGAAAAGAGACTAGCGGGAGATCAGTACGAGCAGTACTTC
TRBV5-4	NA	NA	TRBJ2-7	CASSLGGTYEQYF	TGTGCCAGCAGCTTGGGGGGAACCTACGAGCAGTACTTC
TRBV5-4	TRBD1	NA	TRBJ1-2	CASSIQGEGYGYTF	TGTGCCAGCAGCATACAGGGGGAAGGCTATGGCTACACCTTC
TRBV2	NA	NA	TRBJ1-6	CASSGGDYNSPLHF	TGTGCCAGCAGTGGAGGGGACTATAATTCACCCCTCCACTTT
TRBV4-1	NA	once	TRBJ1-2	CASSQDPHTDGYTF	TGCGCCAGCAGCCAAGATCCACACACGGATGGCTACACCTTC
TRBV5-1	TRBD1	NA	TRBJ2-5	CASSDTGGGETQYF	TGCGCCAGCAGCGATACAGGGGGCGGGGAGACCCAGTACTTC
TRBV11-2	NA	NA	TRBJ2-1	CASSLGVNEQFF	TGTGCCAGCAGCTTAGGGGTCAATGAGCAGTTCTTC
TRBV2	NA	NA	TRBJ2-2	CASRSAGELFF	TGTGCCAGCAGGTCGGCCGGGGAGCTGTTTTTT
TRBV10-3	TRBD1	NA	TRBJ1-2	CAISGGIGTGSLINYGYTF	TGTGCCATCAGTGGGGGAATCGGGACAGGGTCATTGATTAACTATGGCTACACCTTC
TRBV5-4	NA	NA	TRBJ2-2	CASGWRGNTGELFF	TGTGCCAGCGGATGGAGGGGGAACACCGGGGAGCTGTTTTTT
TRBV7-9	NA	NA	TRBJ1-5	CASSPGQRGINQPQHF	TGTGCCAGCAGCCCGGGACAAAGGGGAATAAATCAGCCCCAGCATTTT
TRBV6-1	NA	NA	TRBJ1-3	CASRDSSGNTIYF	TGTGCCAGCAGAGACAGCTCTGGAAACACCATATATTTT
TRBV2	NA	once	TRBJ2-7	CASSADYEQYF	TGTGCCAGCAGTGCAGACTATGAGCAGTACTTC
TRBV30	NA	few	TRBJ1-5	CAWSVGANIRQPQHF	TGTGCCTGGAGTGTCGGGGCGAATATTCGTCAGCCCCAGCATTTT
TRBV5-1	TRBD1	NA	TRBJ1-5	CASRVGTDNQPQHF	TGCGCCAGCAGAGTTGGGACAGACAATCAGCCCCAGCATTTT
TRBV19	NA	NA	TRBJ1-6	CASSLKDASNSPLHF	TGTGCCAGTAGCCTCAAGGACGCCTCTAATTCACCCCTCCACTTT
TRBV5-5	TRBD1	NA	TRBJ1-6	CASSSGTGYSPLHF	TGTGCCAGCAGCAGCGGGACAGGGTATTCACCCCTCCACTTT
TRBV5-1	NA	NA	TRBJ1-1	CASSLLSGNTEAFF	TGCGCCAGCAGCTTGTTGTCAGGCAACACTGAAGCTTTCTTT
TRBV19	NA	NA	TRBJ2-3	CASSRQAWSTDTQYF	TGTGCCAGTAGTCGACAGGCATGGAGCACAGATACGCAGTATTTT
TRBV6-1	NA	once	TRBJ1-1	CASSSQGGGTEAFF	TGTGCCAGCAGTAGTCAGGGTGGTGGCACTGAAGCTTTCTTT
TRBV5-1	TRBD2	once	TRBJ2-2	CASSSGLVNTGELFF	TGCGCCAGCAGCTCTGGACTAGTTAACACCGGGGAGCTGTTTTTT
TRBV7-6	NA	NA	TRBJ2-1	CASSSSRGQFF	TGTGCCAGCTCCTCTTCCCGGGGGCAGTTCTTC
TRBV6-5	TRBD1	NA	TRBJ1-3	CATRQGAGNTIYF	TGTGCCACCAGACAGGGTGCCGGAAACACCATATATTTT
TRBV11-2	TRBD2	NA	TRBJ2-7	CASSRESGATYEQYF	TGTGCCAGCAGCCGAGAGAGCGGGGCCACCTACGAGCAGTACTTC
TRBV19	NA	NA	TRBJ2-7	CASSMRYRGHEQYF	TGTGCCAGTAGTATGAGATATCGGGGCCACGAGCAGTACTTC
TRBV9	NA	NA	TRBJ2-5	CASSVGYGAIVETQYF	TGTGCCAGCAGCGTTGGGTACGGAGCAATTGTAGAGACCCAGTACTTC
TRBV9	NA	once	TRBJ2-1	CASSVASSYNEQFF	TGTGCCAGCAGCGTAGCGAGCTCCTACAATGAGCAGTTCTTC
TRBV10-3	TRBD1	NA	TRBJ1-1	CATGGTGGITEAFF	TGTGCCACCGGGGGGACAGGGGGGATCACTGAAGCTTTCTTT
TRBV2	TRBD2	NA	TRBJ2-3	CASSLADAGTQYF	TGTGCCAGCTCACTAGCGGATGCGGGTACGCAGTATTTT